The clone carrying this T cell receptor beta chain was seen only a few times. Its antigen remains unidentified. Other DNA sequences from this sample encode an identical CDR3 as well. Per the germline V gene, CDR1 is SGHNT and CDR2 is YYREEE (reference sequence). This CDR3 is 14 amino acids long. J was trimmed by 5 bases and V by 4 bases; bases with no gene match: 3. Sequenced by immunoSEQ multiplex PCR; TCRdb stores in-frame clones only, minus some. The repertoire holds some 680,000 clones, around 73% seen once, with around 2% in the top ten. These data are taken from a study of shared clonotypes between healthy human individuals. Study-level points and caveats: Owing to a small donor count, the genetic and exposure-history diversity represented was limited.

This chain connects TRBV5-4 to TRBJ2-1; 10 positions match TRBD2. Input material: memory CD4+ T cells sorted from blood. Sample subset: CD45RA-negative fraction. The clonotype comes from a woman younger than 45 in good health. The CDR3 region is CASSPTSGDNEQFF. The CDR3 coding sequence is TGTGCCAGCAGCCCCACTAGCGGGGACAATGAGCAGTTCTTC. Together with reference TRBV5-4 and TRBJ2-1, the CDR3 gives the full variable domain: ETGVTQSPTHLIKTRGQQVTLRCSSQSGHNTVSWYQQALGQGPQFIFQYYREEENGRGNFPPRFSGLQFPNYSSELNVNALELDDSALYLCASSPTSGDNEQFFGPGTRLTVL.